The clone carrying this T cell receptor (beta chain) was detected ten times or more. Its matching antigen is unknown. The data were obtained in a study of blood T cells in healthy people across ages. Combining a sample-barcoded 5' primer with a J-beta primer mix, a second PCR ran for roughly 6 to 11 cycles. TCRdb reprocessed the 5' RACE reads with MiXCR, giving one entry per CDR3 protein. The sample contains roughly 1.7 million distinct CDR3 sequences, roughly a third of which appear only once. V dropped 2 bases and J dropped 5; count of bases not matched to a gene: 6. Per the germline V gene, CDR1 is ENHRY and CDR2 is SYGVKD. The CDR3 sequence is 14 residues long. Findings of the study overall: Expanded clonotype shifts may have been confounded, as the donors had an unknown CMV status. Naive T cell percentage strongly correlated with TCR beta diversity.

The chain is built from TRBV10-3 and TRBJ2-7; TRBD1 matches 7 bases. The source material was blood. This TCR was sampled from a young woman in good health. For the CDR3, the DNA is TGTGCCATCAGTGAGCCGGACAGGATAAACGAGCAGTACTTC. It yields the protein CAISEPDRINEQYF.